A selection of T cell receptor beta chains follows, all from one sample in a study of T cell responses to AZD1222 COVID-19 vaccine. TCRdb's copy holds only in-frame clones and misses some; the assay was immunoSEQ multiplex PCR. This sample has about 84,000 clones, with around 85% found just once. The starting material was peripheral blood, obtained 28 days after the second AZD1222 dose. Receptors originate from an adult who received the AZD1222 COVID-19 vaccine. Each CDR3 is given with its conserved first and last residue. The D gene is left open where the match is weak. Clone size is shown for a subset of rows, as once, few, many or a class of expanded clone.

clone size: .; J gene: TRBJ2-1; D gene: .; V gene: TRBV5-4; CDR3 DNA: TGTGCCAGCAGCTTGGTGACAGTGCCTCGCTCCTACAATGAGCAGTTCTTC; CDR3 protein: CASSLVTVPRSYNEQFF
clone size: .; J gene: TRBJ1-1; D gene: .; V gene: TRBV4-3; CDR3 DNA: TGCGCCAGCAGCCAAGATCCACAGGGCTCGAACACTGAAGCTTTCTTT; CDR3 protein: CASSQDPQGSNTEAFF
clone size: .; J gene: TRBJ1-1; D gene: TRBD1; V gene: TRBV7-9; CDR3 DNA: TGTGCCAGCAGCCCTCCAGGGGGTGGAACTGAAGCTTTCTTT; CDR3 protein: CASSPPGGGTEAFF
clone size: .; J gene: TRBJ2-7; D gene: TRBD2; V gene: TRBV7-2; CDR3 DNA: TGTGCCAGCAGCTTAAGTTCTAGCGGGAGGCCGCAAGGCTCCTACGAGCAGTACTTC; CDR3 protein: CASSLSSSGRPQGSYEQYF
clone size: .; J gene: TRBJ2-2; D gene: .; V gene: TRBV28; CDR3 DNA: TGTGCCAGCAGTTTAAACGACAGGAACACCGGGGAGCTGTTTTTT; CDR3 protein: CASSLNDRNTGELFF
clone size: .; J gene: TRBJ2-1; D gene: TRBD2; V gene: TRBV4-2; CDR3 DNA: TGTGCCAGCAGCCAAGATCGGGACTACCCCGTTTCGCCGTTCTTC; CDR3 protein: CASSQDRDYPVSPFF
clone size: few; J gene: TRBJ2-1; D gene: TRBD2; V gene: TRBV7-2; CDR3 DNA: TGTGCCAGCAGCCAACGAACTAGCGGGCTTTACAATGAGCAGTTCTTC; CDR3 protein: CASSQRTSGLYNEQFF
clone size: .; J gene: TRBJ1-2; D gene: TRBD1; V gene: TRBV19; CDR3 DNA: TGTGCCAGTAGTACCATCCGGGACAGGGGCGGCTACACCTTC; CDR3 protein: CASSTIRDRGGYTF
clone size: .; J gene: TRBJ2-5; D gene: .; V gene: TRBV7-9; CDR3 DNA: TGTGCCAGCAGCCGGGGGGCCCGAGAGACCCAGTACTTC; CDR3 protein: CASSRGARETQYF
clone size: .; J gene: TRBJ2-7; D gene: .; V gene: TRBV6-5; CDR3 DNA: TGTGCCTCCATACTACAATCCTACGAGCAGTACTTC; CDR3 protein: CASILQSYEQYF
clone size: .; J gene: TRBJ1-6; D gene: .; V gene: TRBV7-2; CDR3 DNA: TGTGCCAGCAGCTCACCCGATCCCAATTCACCCCTCCACTTT; CDR3 protein: CASSSPDPNSPLHF
clone size: .; J gene: TRBJ1-3; D gene: .; V gene: TRBV6-5; CDR3 DNA: TGTGCCAGCAGTTTTGAGGTTGGGGCTCAATATTTT; CDR3 protein: CASSFEVGAQYF
clone size: few; J gene: TRBJ1-6; D gene: .; V gene: TRBV11-2; CDR3 DNA: TGTGCCAGCAGCTTAGCCGCCCCACCCCTCCACTTT; CDR3 protein: CASSLAAPPLHF
clone size: .; J gene: TRBJ1-3; D gene: TRBD1; V gene: TRBV4-3; CDR3 DNA: TGCGCCAGCAGCCAAGATGAGGACAGGGTTGACTCTGGAAACACCATATATTTT; CDR3 protein: CASSQDEDRVDSGNTIYF
clone size: .; J gene: TRBJ2-5; D gene: .; V gene: TRBV24-1; CDR3 DNA: TGTGCCACCAGGGGCTCCGAGGAGACCCAGTACTTC; CDR3 protein: CATRGSEETQYF
clone size: .; J gene: TRBJ1-3; D gene: .; V gene: TRBV3-1/TRBV3-2; CDR3 DNA: TGTGCCAGCAGCGCGGGACAAACTGGAAACACCATATATTTT; CDR3 protein: CASSAGQTGNTIYF
clone size: few; J gene: TRBJ2-3; D gene: TRBD2; V gene: TRBV7-9; CDR3 DNA: TGTGCCAGCAGCTCGATATCCCTACTAGCGGGGGGGCAAGATACGCAGTATTTT; CDR3 protein: CASSSISLLAGGQDTQYF
clone size: few; J gene: TRBJ1-3; D gene: .; V gene: TRBV5-5; CDR3 DNA: TGTGCCAGCAGCTTGGATGCAGGGTTGGGTGGAAACACCATATATTTT; CDR3 protein: CASSLDAGLGGNTIYF
clone size: .; J gene: TRBJ2-5; D gene: TRBD2; V gene: TRBV19; CDR3 DNA: TGTGCCACCCGAGGGTCCGGGACTAGCGGGAGAGAGACCCAGTACTTC; CDR3 protein: CATRGSGTSGRETQYF
clone size: .; J gene: TRBJ2-5; D gene: TRBD1; V gene: TRBV5-1; CDR3 DNA: TGCGCCAGCAGTAACGGACAGGGCAGTGAGACCCAGTACTTC; CDR3 protein: CASSNGQGSETQYF
clone size: .; J gene: TRBJ1-4; D gene: .; V gene: TRBV19; CDR3 DNA: TGTGCCAGCACAACCGGGCTGCGGCTGTTTTTT; CDR3 protein: CASTTGLRLFF
clone size: .; J gene: TRBJ1-5; D gene: .; V gene: TRBV4-3; CDR3 DNA: TGCGCCAGCAGCCAAGATTTAGGGGGTGGGAATCAGCCCCAGCATTTT; CDR3 protein: CASSQDLGGGNQPQHF
clone size: few; J gene: TRBJ1-5; D gene: .; V gene: TRBV9; CDR3 DNA: TGTGCCAGCAGCTACTACAGGGACCCTGACTATAGCAATCAGCCCCAGCATTTT; CDR3 protein: CASSYYRDPDYSNQPQHF
clone size: .; J gene: TRBJ1-1; D gene: .; V gene: TRBV14; CDR3 DNA: TGTGCCAGCAGCCAAGGGGGGAGGGTGGCTGAAGCTTTCTTT; CDR3 protein: CASSQGGRVAEAFF
clone size: .; J gene: TRBJ2-5; D gene: .; V gene: TRBV5-1; CDR3 DNA: TGCGCCAGCAGCTTGGCGGGCAGCCAAGAGACCCAGTACTTC; CDR3 protein: CASSLAGSQETQYF
clone size: .; J gene: TRBJ1-3; D gene: TRBD1; V gene: TRBV15; CDR3 DNA: TGTGCCACCAGCAGAGATATATCAGGGGGCAGAAACACCATATATTTT; CDR3 protein: CATSRDISGGRNTIYF
clone size: .; J gene: TRBJ2-1; D gene: TRBD2; V gene: TRBV19; CDR3 DNA: TGTGCCAGTAGTGGACTAGCGGGAAGCTACAATGAGCAGTTCTTC; CDR3 protein: CASSGLAGSYNEQFF
clone size: .; J gene: TRBJ1-4; D gene: TRBD1; V gene: TRBV7-9; CDR3 DNA: TGTGCCAGCAGCAAGACGGACAGGAATTCTGGAGAAAAACTGTTTTTT; CDR3 protein: CASSKTDRNSGEKLFF
clone size: .; J gene: TRBJ2-1; D gene: TRBD2; V gene: TRBV7-2; CDR3 DNA: TGTGCCAGCACAATCCCGGGGGGTTACAATGAGCAGTTCTTC; CDR3 protein: CASTIPGGYNEQFF
clone size: .; J gene: TRBJ1-3; D gene: .; V gene: TRBV19; CDR3 DNA: TGTGCCAGCCATAACAGCTACTCTGGAAACACCATATATTTT; CDR3 protein: CASHNSYSGNTIYF
clone size: once; J gene: TRBJ2-5; D gene: .; V gene: TRBV21-1; CDR3 DNA: TGTGCCAGCAGATTAGGACAGGGGAGGAAGACCCAGTACTTC; CDR3 protein: CASRLGQGRKTQYF
clone size: .; J gene: TRBJ2-1; D gene: .; V gene: TRBV24-1; CDR3 DNA: TGTGCCACCAGTGATCCCCGAAAAGGTTCCTACAATGAGCAGTTCTTC; CDR3 protein: CATSDPRKGSYNEQFF
clone size: once; J gene: TRBJ1-1; D gene: TRBD1; V gene: TRBV14; CDR3 DNA: TGTGCCAGCAGCCAGAACAGGGGGTCAGAAGCTTTCTTT; CDR3 protein: CASSQNRGSEAFF
clone size: .; J gene: TRBJ2-1; D gene: .; V gene: TRBV24-1; CDR3 DNA: TGTGCCACCAGTGGTAAAGAGGGGGTAAACTCCTACAATGAGCAGTTCTTC; CDR3 protein: CATSGKEGVNSYNEQFF
clone size: .; J gene: TRBJ1-4; D gene: .; V gene: TRBV3-1/TRBV3-2; CDR3 DNA: TGTGCCAGCAGCCAAGGGGGTTTTGGGGCCCATAGGAAGAATGAAAAACTGTTTTTT; CDR3 protein: CASSQGGFGAHRKNEKLFF
clone size: once; J gene: TRBJ1-1; D gene: TRBD1; V gene: TRBV14; CDR3 DNA: TGTGCCAGCAGCGCCGGGACAGCCGTTTCGGGAGCTTTCTTT; CDR3 protein: CASSAGTAVSGAFF
clone size: .; J gene: TRBJ2-6; D gene: TRBD1; V gene: TRBV3-1/TRBV3-2; CDR3 DNA: TGTGCCAGCAGCTCCACAGGGGGCGCTGGGGCCAACGTCCTGACTTTC; CDR3 protein: CASSSTGGAGANVLTF
clone size: .; J gene: TRBJ1-2; D gene: .; V gene: TRBV6-2/TRBV6-3; CDR3 DNA: TGTGCCAGCAGTTACCAGGGAAACTATGGCTACACCTTC; CDR3 protein: CASSYQGNYGYTF
clone size: .; J gene: TRBJ1-1; D gene: TRBD1; V gene: TRBV19; CDR3 DNA: TGTGCCGGGCAGGACAGGGCTTTGTATACTGAAGCTTTCTTT; CDR3 protein: CAGQDRALYTEAFF
clone size: .; J gene: TRBJ2-3; D gene: TRBD2; V gene: TRBV5-4; CDR3 DNA: TGTGCCAGCAGCTTGGCCAGGAGGACTAGCGGGAGGGCCGGGGCAGATACGCAGTATTTT; CDR3 protein: CASSLARRTSGRAGADTQYF
clone size: .; J gene: TRBJ1-1; D gene: .; V gene: TRBV18; CDR3 DNA: TGTGCCAGCTCACCACCAAAGAACACTGAAGCTTTCTTT; CDR3 protein: CASSPPKNTEAFF
clone size: .; J gene: TRBJ2-5; D gene: .; V gene: TRBV28; CDR3 DNA: TGTGCCAGCAGTTTGAGGGGGCAAGAGACCCAGTACTTC; CDR3 protein: CASSLRGQETQYF
clone size: .; J gene: TRBJ1-2; D gene: .; V gene: TRBV10-3; CDR3 DNA: TGTGCCATCACCCCCTCCCGTAACTATGGCTACACCTTC; CDR3 protein: CAITPSRNYGYTF